This is a list of T cell receptor beta chains from one sample in a study of T cell responses to AZD1222 COVID-19 vaccine. Some clones are missing from TCRdb's copy, which holds only in-frame ones; the method was immunoSEQ multiplex PCR. This table holds about 150,000 clones, over 90% found once. The input for sequencing was peripheral blood, taken on day 0 of AZD1222 vaccination. The receptors originated from an adult in good health. The CDR3 runs from the conserved cysteine through the conserved F or W. Each record gives: clone size, J gene, D gene, V gene, CDR3 protein, CDR3 DNA. A D gene is named only where the DNA matches it firmly. Size values are once, few and many counts, or a class for expanded clones, and some rows have none.

>-|TRBJ2-7|TRBD2|TRBV2
CASNWGGRAYEQYF
TGTGCCAGCAACTGGGGCGGGAGGGCGTACGAGCAGTACTTC
>-|TRBJ1-4|-|TRBV7-6
CASSPGRGGKLFF
TGTGCCAGCAGCCCGGGCAGGGGAGGAAAACTGTTTTTT
>-|TRBJ1-4|-|TRBV28
CASSLERGRNGKLFF
TGTGCCAGCAGTTTGGAGCGGGGAAGAAACGGAAAACTGTTTTTT
>-|TRBJ2-5|TRBD1|TRBV4-1
CASSLRDRAQETQYF
TGCGCCAGCAGCCTCCGAGACAGGGCCCAAGAGACCCAGTACTTC
>-|TRBJ2-5|TRBD1|TRBV6-5
CASAPTGVGRETQYF
TGTGCCAGCGCTCCGACAGGGGTTGGCCGAGAGACCCAGTACTTC
>-|TRBJ2-3|-|TRBV5-1
CASSLFRGEATDTQYF
TGCGCCAGCAGCTTGTTCCGGGGCGAGGCCACAGATACGCAGTATTTT
>-|TRBJ2-3|TRBD2|TRBV7-8
CASSLATGLAGLMRDTQYF
TGTGCCAGCAGCTTAGCTACGGGACTAGCGGGGTTGATGAGGGATACGCAGTATTTT
>-|TRBJ2-7|-|TRBV7-2
CASSPQRTGSEQYF
TGTGCCAGCAGCCCGCAAAGGACGGGCTCCGAGCAGTACTTC
>-|TRBJ2-7|-|TRBV6-5
CASMLHPRGSYEQYF
TGTGCCAGCATGCTTCACCCCCGGGGCTCCTACGAGCAGTACTTC
>once|TRBJ1-3|-|TRBV28
CASSFTGGIYF
TGTGCCAGCAGTTTCACAGGTGGAATATATTTT
>-|TRBJ2-2|-|TRBV27
CASSLWSGELFF
TGTGCCAGCAGTTTATGGTCCGGGGAGCTGTTTTTT
>-|TRBJ2-3|-|TRBV6-5
CASAASPGVPDTQYF
TGTGCCAGCGCCGCGTCGCCGGGAGTCCCAGATACGCAGTATTTT
>-|TRBJ1-1|TRBD1|TRBV10-1
CASSGTQGESTEAFF
TGCGCCAGCAGTGGGACTCAGGGGGAAAGCACTGAAGCTTTCTTT
>-|TRBJ2-1|TRBD1|TRBV7-8
CASSPGQGSEQFF
TGTGCCAGCAGCCCAGGACAGGGGAGTGAGCAGTTCTTC
>-|TRBJ2-7|TRBD2|TRBV7-3
CASSASGTSGRRSSYEQYF
TGTGCCAGCAGCGCCTCCGGGACTAGCGGGAGGCGGAGCTCCTACGAGCAGTACTTC
>-|TRBJ1-2|-|TRBV29-1
CSVGRKDGYTF
TGCAGCGTTGGCCGCAAAGATGGCTACACCTTC
>-|TRBJ2-1|-|TRBV3-1/TRBV3-2
CASSHLGYHNEQFF
TGTGCCAGCAGCCACCTTGGGTATCACAATGAGCAGTTCTTC
>-|TRBJ1-6|TRBD1|TRBV6-5
CASSYLETGDNSPLHF
TGTGCCAGCAGTTATCTGGAGACAGGGGATAATTCACCCCTCCACTTT
>-|TRBJ2-3|TRBD1|TRBV19
CASRTGGDTDTQYF
TGTGCCAGCAGGACAGGGGGCGATACAGATACGCAGTATTTT
>-|TRBJ2-2|-|TRBV6-4
CASSLDTQNTGELFF
TGTGCCAGCAGCCTAGACACTCAAAACACCGGGGAGCTGTTTTTT
>-|TRBJ1-2|TRBD1|TRBV7-3
CASSPRGDYYGYTF
TGTGCCAGCAGCCCCAGGGGGGATTATTATGGCTACACCTTC
>-|TRBJ1-4|-|TRBV3-1/TRBV3-2
CASSLAGQDYEKLFF
TGTGCCAGCAGCCTCGCGGGACAAGACTATGAAAAACTGTTTTTT
>-|TRBJ2-7|TRBD1|TRBV6-5
CASSRTGGLYEQYF
TGTGCCAGCAGCCGGACAGGGGGACTCTACGAGCAGTACTTC
>-|TRBJ1-5|-|TRBV30
CAWSLFGDQPQHF
TGTGCCTGGAGTCTTTTCGGAGATCAGCCCCAGCATTTT
>-|TRBJ2-1|-|TRBV11-2
CASSLKGSIYNEQFF
TGTGCCAGCAGCTTAAAAGGGAGTATCTACAATGAGCAGTTCTTC
>-|TRBJ2-3|-|TRBV5-1
CASSLAPTDTQYF
TGCGCCAGCAGCTTGGCCCCCACAGATACGCAGTATTTT
>-|TRBJ1-5|-|TRBV7-2
CASSLEGEQPQHF
TGTGCCAGCAGCTTAGAAGGGGAGCAGCCCCAGCATTTT
>-|TRBJ1-4|-|TRBV30
CAGVIGEKLFF
TGTGCGGGGGTAATCGGTGAAAAACTGTTTTTT
>-|TRBJ1-5|-|TRBV19
CASKYWEEDQPQHF
TGTGCCAGTAAGTACTGGGAGGAGGATCAGCCCCAGCATTTT
>-|TRBJ2-7|-|TRBV11-3
CASSLGSGFSYEQYF
TGTGCCAGCAGCTTGGGCTCAGGATTTTCCTACGAGCAGTACTTC
>-|TRBJ1-3|-|TRBV12-5
CASGLVNRADTIYF
TGTGCTAGTGGTTTGGTAAACAGGGCGGACACCATATATTTT
>-|TRBJ2-1|-|TRBV6-5
CASSYSWGDNEQFF
TGTGCCAGCAGTTACTCGTGGGGAGACAATGAGCAGTTCTTC
>-|TRBJ1-3|TRBD1|TRBV5-4
CASSRTGSGNTIYF
TGTGCCAGCAGCAGGACAGGGTCAGGAAACACCATATATTTT
>-|TRBJ2-7|TRBD2|TRBV30
CAWSQGLAGVYEQYF
TGTGCCTGGAGTCAGGGACTAGCGGGGGTCTACGAGCAGTACTTC
>-|TRBJ2-7|TRBD2|TRBV7-9
CASSLPSGRAGAYEQYF
TGTGCCAGCAGCTTACCTAGCGGGAGGGCCGGGGCCTACGAGCAGTACTTC
>-|TRBJ1-1|-|TRBV19
CASSIPGRVNTEAFF
TGTGCCAGTAGTATACCGGGCAGGGTGAACACTGAAGCTTTCTTT
>-|TRBJ1-5|-|TRBV5-1
CASSHDWDQPQHF
TGCGCCAGCAGCCATGACTGGGATCAGCCCCAGCATTTT
>-|TRBJ2-5|-|TRBV9
CASSVQSSRGETQYF
TGTGCCAGCAGCGTACAGTCTTCGAGGGGGGAGACCCAGTACTTC
>-|TRBJ1-1|TRBD1|TRBV5-6
CASSHRPGQGTAFF
TGTGCCAGCAGCCACCGTCCGGGACAGGGGACAGCTTTCTTT
>-|TRBJ2-1|-|TRBV14
CASSLLAGLVGANEQFF
TGTGCCAGCAGCCTCCTGGCCGGACTCGTGGGAGCCAATGAGCAGTTCTTC
>-|TRBJ1-2|TRBD1|TRBV6-5
CASSYSDRDLYGYTF
TGTGCCAGCAGTTACTCGGACAGGGACCTCTATGGCTACACCTTC
>-|TRBJ1-3|-|TRBV30
CAWRGSGNTIYF
TGTGCCTGGAGGGGCTCTGGAAACACCATATATTTT
>few|TRBJ2-5|TRBD1|TRBV24-1
CATSDGTASVGETQYF
TGTGCCACCAGTGATGGGACAGCTTCGGTCGGAGAGACCCAGTACTTC
>-|TRBJ1-2|TRBD1|TRBV3-1/TRBV3-2
CASSQVGTGYVHGYTF
TGTGCCAGCAGCCAAGTCGGGACAGGGTATGTTCATGGCTACACCTTC
>-|TRBJ2-1|TRBD1|TRBV27
CASSPWTGTYNEQFF
TGTGCCAGCAGTCCCTGGACAGGGACCTACAATGAGCAGTTCTTC
>-|TRBJ1-1|-|TRBV6-5
CASSYLWGVGAFF
TGTGCCAGCAGTTACTTATGGGGCGTCGGAGCTTTCTTT
>-|TRBJ1-1|-|TRBV5-5
CASSESRRTEAFF
TGTGCCAGCAGCGAGTCGAGACGGACTGAAGCTTTCTTT
>-|TRBJ1-1|-|TRBV2
CASSRPSNTEAFF
TGTGCCAGCAGCAGACCCTCGAACACTGAAGCTTTCTTT
>-|TRBJ1-4|-|TRBV11-2
CASSLDRVFNEKLFF
TGTGCCAGCAGCTTAGACAGGGTGTTCAATGAAAAACTGTTTTTT
>-|TRBJ1-1|-|TRBV5-1
CASSQEVNTEAFF
TGCGCCAGCAGCCAGGAGGTGAACACTGAAGCTTTCTTT